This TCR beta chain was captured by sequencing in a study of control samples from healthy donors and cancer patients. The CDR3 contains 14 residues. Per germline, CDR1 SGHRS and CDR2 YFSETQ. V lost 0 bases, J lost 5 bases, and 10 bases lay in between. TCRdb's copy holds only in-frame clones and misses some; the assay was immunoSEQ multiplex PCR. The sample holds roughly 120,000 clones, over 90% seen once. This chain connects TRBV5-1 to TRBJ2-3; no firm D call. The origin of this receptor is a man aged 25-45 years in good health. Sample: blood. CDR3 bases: TGCGCCAGCAGCTTGGACTTGTCAGGAGATACGCAGTATTTT. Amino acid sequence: CASSLDLSGDTQYF.